The 21 T cell receptor beta chains in this list originate from one sample, sequenced in a study of T cell repertoires in ileal Crohn's disease. The data were produced by immunoSEQ multiplex PCR, yet TCRdb's version contains in-frame clones alone and is incomplete. The sample lists around 3,600 clones, roughly nine tenths occurring once. Time point: proximal margin of the surgical specimen (macroscopically non-inflamed). The source material was ileal tissue. The receptors were gathered from an adult with Crohn's disease.

The V gene is TRBV5-4, the J gene TRBJ1-5; D perhaps matches TRBD1 (6 bases). Germline values: CDR1 SGHNT, CDR2 YYREEE (reference sequence). The germline V and J ends were trimmed by 4 bases and 7 bases, with 9 bases remaining between them. The CDR3 totals 12 residues. Here the CDR3 reads CASSTQGQPQHF. In nucleotides, the CDR3 is TGTGCCAGCAGCACCCAGGGGCAGCCCCAGCATTTT.

CDR3 region: CASSFGHQNTEAFF. The CDR3 bases are TGTGCCAGCAGCTTCGGACACCAGAACACTGAAGCTTTCTTT. The chain employs TRBV7-2 and TRBJ1-1, with D maybe TRBD1 (5 bases). Germline assignment: CDR1 SGHTA and CDR2 FQGNSA. There are 14 residues in the CDR3. Trimming took 3 bases from V and 1 from J, leaving 9 bases between them. Using reference TRBV7-2 and TRBJ1-1 for the parts outside the CDR3, the full variable domain is GAGVSQSPSNKVTEKGKDVELRCDPISGHTALYWYRQSLGQGLEFLIYFQGNSAPDKSGLPSDRFSAERTGGSVSTLTIQRTQQEDSAVYLCASSFGHQNTEAFFGQGTRLTVV.

V gene TRBV5-1 combines with J gene TRBJ2-1, with 10 bases matching TRBD1. The CDR3 extends over 22 amino acids. J was trimmed by 0 bases and V by 3 bases; bases with no gene match: 21. The germline CDR1 and CDR2 sequences are SGHRS and YFSETQ. The CDR3 coding sequence is TGCGCCAGCAGCTCCGGACAGGGGGGATTAGCGGGGCCTGGGAGCTCCTACAATGAGCAGTTCTTC. Translated, it gives CASSSGQGGLAGPGSSYNEQFF.

The chain recombines TRBV19 with TRBJ2-5; a weak D match, TRBD2 (5 bases). This CDR3 comprises 14 residues. Germline V gives CDR1 LNHDA, CDR2 SQIVND (reference sequence). Trimming removed 5 bases from V and 4 bases from J, with 14 bases in between. The CDR3 nucleotides are TGTGCCAGTAGTGTTCGAGGGATGGGAGAGACCCAGTACTTC. As protein: CASSVRGMGETQYF.

This chain uses TRBV9 with TRBJ2-7, with TRBD2 as a possible D gene (6 bases). The ends were cut back, 3 bases at V and 1 base at J, with 11 bases in the middle. This CDR3 is built from 14 residues. CDR1 SGDLS and CDR2 YYNGEE come from the germline V gene. The CDR3 spells CASSAGTFSYEQYF. The CDR3 coding sequence is TGTGCCAGCAGCGCCGGGACTTTTTCCTACGAGCAGTACTTC. Variable domain in full (rest from reference TRBV9 and TRBJ2-7): DSGVTQTPKHLITATGQRVTLRCSPRSGDLSVYWYQQSLDQGLQFLIQYYNGEERAKGNILERFSAQQFPDLHSELNLSSLELGDSALYFCASSAGTFSYEQYFGPGTRLTVT.

CDR3 sequence: CAISESVNNQPQHF. DNA for the CDR3: TGTGCCATCAGTGAGTCAGTCAACAATCAGCCCCAGCATTTT. The rearrangement uses TRBV10-3 and TRBJ1-5; D uncertain. The CDR3 is 14 residues long. From germline, CDR1 is ENHRY and CDR2 SYGVKD. Trimming removed 0 bases at V and 3 bases at J, with 6 bases between.

The chain carries TRBV6-6 and TRBJ1-2, with 7 bases fitting TRBD1. The CDR3 runs to 13 residues. The trim removed 6 bases at V and 5 bases at J, leaving 6 bases unmatched. The germline gives CDR1 MNHNY, CDR2 SVGAGI (reference sequence). CDR3 sequence (DNA): TGTGCCAGCAGGCCACAGGGGAGGTATGGCTACACCTTC. It yields the protein CASRPQGRYGYTF.

The rearrangement joins TRBV7-9 to TRBJ1-1, with 7 bases that match TRBD1. The CDR3 is made up of 18 amino acids. CDR1 and CDR2 from the germline V gene are SEHNR and FQNEAQ (reference sequence). V lost 1 base and J lost 2; bases outside the gene matches: 13. The CDR3 region has the DNA TGTGCCAGCAGCTTAGGTCGCCTCTGGGGGACAGACAACACTGAAGCTTTCTTT. Translated: CASSLGRLWGTDNTEAFF.

The CDR3: CTSSQTMAPYEQYF. Written as DNA, the CDR3 is TGCACCAGCAGCCAGACTATGGCCCCCTACGAGCAGTACTTC. The J gene is TRBJ2-7, the V gene TRBV1; the table's D call TRBD2 went unverified against the DNA. TRBV1 is a pseudogene locus. The CDR3 length is 14 residues.

CDR3 loop: CASSVGPSGTYNEQFF. In nucleotides, the CDR3 is TGTGCCAGCAGCGTAGGGCCTAGCGGGACCTACAATGAGCAGTTCTTC. The genes are TRBV9 and TRBJ2-1, with 9 bases matching TRBD2. The ends lost 0 bases at V and 2 bases at J; junction bases unmatched: 3. Germline V gene sequence: CDR1 SGDLS, CDR2 YYNGEE. The CDR3 consists of 16 residues.

This chain connects TRBV7-9 to TRBJ2-1, with D possibly being TRBD1 (5 bases). Deletions cut 6 bases from V and 3 bases from J, with 9 bases between. This CDR3 region has 13 residues. Germline CDR1 reads SEHNR; CDR2 reads FQNEAQ (reference sequence). The CDR3 loop is CASRVRGYNEQFF. The CDR3 nucleotides are TGTGCCAGCAGAGTTAGGGGCTACAATGAGCAGTTCTTC. Drawing the rest from reference TRBV7-9 and TRBJ2-1, the complete variable domain is DTGVSQNPRHKITKRGQNVTFRCDPISEHNRLYWYRQTLGQGPEFLTYFQNEAQLEKSRLLSDRFSAERPKGSFSTLEIQRTEQGDSAMYLCASRVRGYNEQFFGPGTRLTVL.

About this clone: The junction departs from the called germline gene at one end, perhaps through a read error. The chain links TRBV7-7 to TRBJ2-1; 10 bases are a match to TRBD2. This CDR3 is built from 14 residues. Germline CDR1 SSHAT, CDR2 FNYEAQ (reference sequence). The CDR3 region has the DNA TGTGCTAGCAGACCTAGCGGGAGTCACAATGAGCAGTTCTTC. It translates to CASRPSGSHNEQFF. Filled out from reference TRBV7-7 and TRBJ2-1, the complete variable domain reads GAGVSQSPRYKVTKRGQDVTLRCDPISSHATLYWYQQALGQGPEFLTYFNYEAQPDKSGLPSDRFSAERPEGSISTLTIQRTEQRDSAMYRCASRPSGSHNEQFFGPGTRLTVL.

The chain uses TRBV6-1 and TRBJ2-3; 7 nucleotides agree with TRBD1. The CDR3 has 15 residues. V was pared by 10 bases and J by 0 bases, with 10 bases of the junction left unmatched. CDR1 is MNHNS and CDR2 is SASEGT in the germline V gene. CDR3 loop: CATVDGQASTDTQYF. CDR3 nucleotides: TGTGCCACCGTGGATGGACAGGCAAGCACAGATACGCAGTATTTT.

The chain is built from TRBV6-5 and TRBJ1-2, with 9 nucleotides matching TRBD1. The V and J ends lost 0 bases and 8 bases, in that order; junction bases with no gene match: 4. The CDR3 sequence is 14 residues long. Germline CDR1 and CDR2: MNHEY and SVGAGI. CDR3 loop: CASSYSRTGVGYTF. CDR3 DNA: TGTGCCAGCAGTTACTCGAGGACAGGGGTCGGCTACACCTTC.

The rearrangement uses TRBV7-9 and TRBJ1-2, with D possibly TRBD1 on 6 matching bases. The V and J ends lost 2 bases and 6 bases respectively, with 7 bases between them. The CDR3 totals 12 residues. Germline V gene lookup returns CDR1 SEHNR and CDR2 FQNEAQ (reference sequence). CDR3 region: CASSLNRDGYTF. In nucleotides, the CDR3 is TGTGCCAGCAGCTTAAACAGGGATGGCTACACCTTC.

CDR3 sequence: CASSKPGLAMHEQFF. CDR3 DNA sequence: TGTGCCAGCAGTAAACCGGGACTAGCGATGCATGAGCAGTTCTTC. The J gene is TRBJ2-1, the V gene TRBV27; 10 bases are shared with TRBD2. CDR1 and CDR2 (germline): MNHEY, SMNVEV (reference sequence). J lost 8 bases, V lost 5 bases, and 9 bases had no gene match. CDR3 size: 15 residues.

The chain combines TRBV19 with TRBJ1-3; D might be TRBD1 (5 bases). The ends were cut back, 3 bases at V and 0 bases at J, with 12 bases in the middle. This CDR3 comprises 16 residues. Germline V gene lookup returns CDR1 LNHDA and CDR2 SQIVND (reference sequence). CDR3 nucleotides: TGTGCCAGTAGTATGGAGGGACTGAGCTCTGGAAACACCATATATTTT. As protein: CASSMEGLSSGNTIYF.

V gene TRBV5-1 combines with J gene TRBJ1-4, with TRBD1 matching 8 bases. Germline V gives CDR1 SGHRS, CDR2 YFSETQ. CDR3 size: 16 residues. The junction had 5 bases not matched to a gene; V was cut back by 4 bases and J by 0 bases. CDR3 amino acids: CASSTGTGSTNEKLFF. The CDR3 coding sequence is TGCGCCAGCAGCACCGGGACAGGCTCAACTAATGAAAAACTGTTTTTT.

This chain's CDR3 is CASRQLRQANTEAFF. The DNA of the CDR3 is TGTGCCAGCAGACAACTGAGACAGGCGAACACTGAAGCTTTCTTT. This chain links TRBV14 with TRBJ1-1; a possible D gene is TRBD1 (6 bases). V lost 6 bases to trimming and J lost 1 base, with 15 bases between them. This CDR3 comprises 15 residues. Germline CDR1 reads SGHDN; CDR2 reads FVKESK.

The chain is built from TRBV4-3 and TRBJ2-1; TRBD1 matches 7 bases. This CDR3 is built from 14 residues. Germline CDR1 is LGHNA and CDR2 is YSLEER. V gave up 4 bases and J gave up 8 bases; unmatched junction bases: 8. The CDR3 sequence is CASSLEQGNYEQFF. The DNA of the CDR3 is TGCGCCAGCAGCCTTGAACAGGGGAACTATGAGCAGTTCTTC.

The rearrangement joins TRBV6-4 to TRBJ1-3, with 8 positions matching TRBD1. The CDR3 has 17 amino acids. Germline assignment: CDR1 MRHNA and CDR2 SNTAGT. V lost 6 bases and J lost 4; bases outside the gene matches: 14. This chain's CDR3 is CASSPLSDRVTGNTIYF. CDR3 coding DNA: TGTGCCAGCAGCCCCCTCTCGGACAGGGTCACGGGAAACACCATATATTTT.